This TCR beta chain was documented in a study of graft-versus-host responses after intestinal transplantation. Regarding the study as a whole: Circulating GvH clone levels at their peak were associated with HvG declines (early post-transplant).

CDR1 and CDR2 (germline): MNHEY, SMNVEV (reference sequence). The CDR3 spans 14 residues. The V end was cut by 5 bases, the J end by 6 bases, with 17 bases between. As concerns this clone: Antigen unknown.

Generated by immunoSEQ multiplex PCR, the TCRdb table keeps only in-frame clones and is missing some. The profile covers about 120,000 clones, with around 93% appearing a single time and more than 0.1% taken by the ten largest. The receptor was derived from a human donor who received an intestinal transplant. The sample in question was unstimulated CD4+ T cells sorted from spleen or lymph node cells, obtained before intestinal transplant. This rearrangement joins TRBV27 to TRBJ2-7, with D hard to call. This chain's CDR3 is CASSPRPGSAEQYF. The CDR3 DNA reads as TGTGCCAGCAGTCCCCGGCCGGGCTCGGCCGAGCAGTACTTC.